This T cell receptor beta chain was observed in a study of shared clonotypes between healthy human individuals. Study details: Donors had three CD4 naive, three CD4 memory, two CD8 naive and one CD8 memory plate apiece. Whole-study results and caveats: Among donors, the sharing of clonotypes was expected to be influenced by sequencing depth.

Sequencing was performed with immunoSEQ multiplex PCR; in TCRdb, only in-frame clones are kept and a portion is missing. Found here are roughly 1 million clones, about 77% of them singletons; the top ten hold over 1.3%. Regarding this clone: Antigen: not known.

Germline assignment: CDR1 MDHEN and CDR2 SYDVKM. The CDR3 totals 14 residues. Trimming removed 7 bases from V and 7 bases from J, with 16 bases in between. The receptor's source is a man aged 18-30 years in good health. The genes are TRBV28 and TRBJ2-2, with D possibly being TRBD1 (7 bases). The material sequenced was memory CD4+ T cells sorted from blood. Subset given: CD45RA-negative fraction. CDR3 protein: CASKFSGGIGELFF. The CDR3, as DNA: TGTGCCAGCAAATTCTCAGGGGGGATCGGGGAGCTGTTTTTT.